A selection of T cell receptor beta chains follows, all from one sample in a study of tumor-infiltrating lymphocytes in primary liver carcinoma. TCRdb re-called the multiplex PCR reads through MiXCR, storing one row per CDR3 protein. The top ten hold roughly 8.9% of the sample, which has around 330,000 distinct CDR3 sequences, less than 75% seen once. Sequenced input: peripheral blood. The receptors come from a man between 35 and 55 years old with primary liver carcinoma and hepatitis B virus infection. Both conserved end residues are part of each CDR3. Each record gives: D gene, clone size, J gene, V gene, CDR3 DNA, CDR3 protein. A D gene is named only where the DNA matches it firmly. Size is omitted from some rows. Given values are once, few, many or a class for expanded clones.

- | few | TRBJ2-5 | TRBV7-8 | TGTGCCAGCAGCTCGGAGGGGTGGGTAGAGACCCAGTACTTC | CASSSEGWVETQYF
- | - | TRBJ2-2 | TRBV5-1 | TGCGCCAGCAGCTCGACAGTGAACACCGGGGAGCTGTTTTTT | CASSSTVNTGELFF
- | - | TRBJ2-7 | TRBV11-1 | TGTGCCAACAGCTTAACCAACCGGTCCTACGAGCAGTACTTC | CANSLTNRSYEQYF
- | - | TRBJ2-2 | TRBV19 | TGTGCCAGTAGCCGACAAGAGGGCACCGGGGAGCTGTTTTTT | CASSRQEGTGELFF
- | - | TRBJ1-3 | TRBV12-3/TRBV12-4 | TGTGTCAACAGTCACGTAAGCTCTGGAAACACCATATATTTT | CVNSHVSSGNTIYF
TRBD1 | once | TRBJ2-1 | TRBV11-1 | TGTGCCAGCAGCTTGGCACCGGGACAGAGGGCCAATGAGCAGTTCTTC | CASSLAPGQRANEQFF
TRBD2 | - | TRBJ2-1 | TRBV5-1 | TGCGCCAGCAGGGAAGCGGGAGTAGCGAATGAGCAGTTCTTC | CASREAGVANEQFF
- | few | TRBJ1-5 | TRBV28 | TGTGCCAGCAAAACAACAGGGAGCGGCAATCAGCCCCAGCATTTT | CASKTTGSGNQPQHF
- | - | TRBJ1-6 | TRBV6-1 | TGTGCCAGAAGTGAAGAGCATTCACCCCTCCACTTT | CARSEEHSPLHF
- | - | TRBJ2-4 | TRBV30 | TGTGCCTGGAGTCTGGCGAGCGACATTCAGTACTTC | CAWSLASDIQYF
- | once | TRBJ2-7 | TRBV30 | TGTGCCTGGAGTGTAAGACAGCAGGGAGCAGAGCACTACTTC | CAWSVRQQGAEHYF
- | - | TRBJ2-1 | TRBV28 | TGTGCCAGCGAACCTGGTAGCGGACGATACAATGAGCAGTTCTTC | CASEPGSGRYNEQFF
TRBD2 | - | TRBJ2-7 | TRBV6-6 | TGTGCCAACGGTTACTCCGGACTAGCGGGCTTAAGCTCCTACGAGCAGTACTTC | CANGYSGLAGLSSYEQYF
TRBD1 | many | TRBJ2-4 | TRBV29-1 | TGCAGCGTTGAAGATCAGAGGGGGCAAAACATTCAGTACTTC | CSVEDQRGQNIQYF
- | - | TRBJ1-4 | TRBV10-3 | TGTGCCATCAGTGATCAGGGTGACAAAAAACTGTTTTTT | CAISDQGDKKLFF
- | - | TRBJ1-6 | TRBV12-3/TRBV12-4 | TGTGCCACCCCGATTACAGGGCCCAATTCACCCCTCCACTTT | CATPITGPNSPLHF
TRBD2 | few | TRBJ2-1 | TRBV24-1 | TGTGCCACCAGTGATACCGGGGGGGATGAGCAGTTCTTC | CATSDTGGDEQFF
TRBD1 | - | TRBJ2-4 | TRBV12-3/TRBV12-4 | TGTGCCAGCAATTTAGTAGGGACAGGGGGCAACATTCAGTACTTC | CASNLVGTGGNIQYF
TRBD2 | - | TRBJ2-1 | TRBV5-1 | TGCGCCAGCAGCCCACTAGCGGGATTGAATGAGCAGTTCTTC | CASSPLAGLNEQFF
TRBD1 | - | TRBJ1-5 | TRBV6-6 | TGTGCCAGCAGTTACGGAGGGGGCAGTAGCGATCAGCCCCAGCATTTT | CASSYGGGSSDQPQHF
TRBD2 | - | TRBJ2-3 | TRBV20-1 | TGCAGTGCTCTTTCATTAGCGGGAGCCCCAGATACGCAGTATTTT | CSALSLAGAPDTQYF
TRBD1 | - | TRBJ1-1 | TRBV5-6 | TGTGCCAGCACCACCGGGACAGGGTACACTGAAGCTTTCTTT | CASTTGTGYTEAFF
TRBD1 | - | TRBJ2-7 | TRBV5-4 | TGTGTCAGTAGCTTGGGGACAGACACCTACGAGCAGTACTTC | CVSSLGTDTYEQYF
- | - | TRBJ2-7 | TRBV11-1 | TGTGCCAGCAGCTTAGCGATTCGGTCAGCCCGCGAGCAGTACTTC | CASSLAIRSAREQYF
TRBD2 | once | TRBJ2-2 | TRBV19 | TGTGCCAGTAAGAGCGGGAGCTGGACCGGGGAGCTGTTTTTT | CASKSGSWTGELFF
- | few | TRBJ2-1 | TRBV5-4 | TGTGCCAGCAGCTTACTAGCCGGTGAGCAGTTCTTC | CASSLLAGEQFF
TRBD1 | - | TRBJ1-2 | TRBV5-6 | TGTGCCAACAGCACGGTGGACAGGAGGGAAAATAACTATGGCTACACCTTC | CANSTVDRRENNYGYTF
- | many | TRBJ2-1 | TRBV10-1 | TGCGCCAGCAGTGAGTCATGGCTAGCGAGTGAGCAGTTCTTC | CASSESWLASEQFF
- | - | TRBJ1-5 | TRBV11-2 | TGTGTCAGCAGCCCGGACAGCTACAATCAGCCCCAGCTTTTT | CVSSPDSYNQPQLF
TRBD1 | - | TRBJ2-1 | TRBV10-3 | TGTACCATGCGGACAGGGGCTGGAGATGAGCAGTTCTTC | CTMRTGAGDEQFF
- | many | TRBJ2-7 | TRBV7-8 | TGTGCCAGCAGCTTAGAGTACGAGCAGTACTTC | CASSLEYEQYF
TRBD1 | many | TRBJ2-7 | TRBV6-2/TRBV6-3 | TGTGCCAGCAGTTACTCGGGGACAGGGGACTCCTACGAGCAGTACTTC | CASSYSGTGDSYEQYF
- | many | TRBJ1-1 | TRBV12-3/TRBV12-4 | TGTGCCAGCAGTTCCGGGTTGCTGGGTAGCACTGAAGCTTTCTTT | CASSSGLLGSTEAFF
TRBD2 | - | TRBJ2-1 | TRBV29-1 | TGCAGCGTTGACATTAGCGGGAGCTCCTACAATGAACAGTTCTTC | CSVDISGSSYNEQFF
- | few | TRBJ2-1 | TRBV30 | TGTGCCTGGAGCCGGAGGACCAATGAGCAGTTCTTC | CAWSRRTNEQFF
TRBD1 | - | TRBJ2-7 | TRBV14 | TGTGCCAGCAGCCAAGGGACAGGAGTCTACGAGCAGTACTTC | CASSQGTGVYEQYF
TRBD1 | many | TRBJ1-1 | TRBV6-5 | TGTGCCAGCAGTTACTCGACAGGGCTCTTTAACACTGAAGCTTTCTTT | CASSYSTGLFNTEAFF
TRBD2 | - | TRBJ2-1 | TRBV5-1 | TGCGCCAGCAGCCTGACTAGCGGAGACTACAATGAGCAGTTCTTC | CASSLTSGDYNEQFF
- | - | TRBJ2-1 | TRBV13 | TGTGCCAGCAGTCTCCTAGTGGGGGTTGAGCAGTTCTTC | CASSLLVGVEQFF
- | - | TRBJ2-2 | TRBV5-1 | TGCGCCAGCAGCTTGGACCATATCCCCGGGGAGCTGTTTTTT | CASSLDHIPGELFF
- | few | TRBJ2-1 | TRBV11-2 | TGTGCCAGCAGCTTCGCCGGGGCAGGATCCTACAATGAGCAGTTCTTC | CASSFAGAGSYNEQFF
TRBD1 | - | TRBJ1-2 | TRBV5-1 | TGCGCCAGCAGCTCCGGGACAGGAGACTATGGCTACACCTTC | CASSSGTGDYGYTF
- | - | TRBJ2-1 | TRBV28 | TGTGTCAGCAGTTTATCGGGCCGGGTGGGGAATGAGCAGTCCTTC | CVSSLSGRVGNEQSF
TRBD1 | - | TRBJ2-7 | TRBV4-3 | TGCGCCAGCAACACCCGGACAGGGGCCTCCTACGAGCAGTACTTC | CASNTRTGASYEQYF